This T cell receptor beta chain was found in a study of T cell responses to AZD1222 COVID-19 vaccine. The study's findings and limits: Reportedly, nearly half of unique spike TCRs recognized epitopes outside B.1.351/B.1.1.7 mutations. Increases in Spike-specific TCR breadth and depth were seen after two AZD1222 doses. At baseline, seropositivity was found in only 5 to 7 AZD1222 recipients.

A note on this clone: The antigen is unknown.

The CDR3 consists of 15 residues. CDR1 and CDR2 (germline): SGHTA, FQGTGA. Trimming took off 1 base at V and 0 bases at J, with 10 bases between the two ends. Using immunoSEQ multiplex PCR, the repertoire was profiled, and TCRdb retains in-frame clones only, with some absent. Of approximately 89,000 clones in the sample, nearly 90% were seen once. V and J are TRBV7-3 and TRBJ2-7; D might be TRBD1 or TRBD2, each matching 5 bases. The material sequenced was peripheral blood, taken on day 0 of AZD1222 vaccination. This receptor was identified in an adult in good health. The CDR3 region has the DNA TGTGCCAGCAGCTTAATCGGGACCAACTCCTACGAGCAGTACTTC. This codes for CASSLIGTNSYEQYF.